Reported below is one T cell receptor beta chain. These data are taken from a study of technical replicates of blood from a few donors. Trimming cost V 3 bases and J 3 bases, with 17 bases left between them. Germline V gives CDR1 SGHNT, CDR2 YYREEE (reference sequence). CDR3 length: 16 amino acids. Profiling relied on immunoSEQ multiplex PCR, and the TCRdb table lists in-frame clones only, not all of them. The table shows 75,000 to 90,000 clones, with 95% to 98% occurring only once. This sequence originates from a human donor in good health. Material: T cells isolated from PBMCs. The chain employs TRBV5-4 and TRBJ2-3; possibly TRBD2 for D (5 bases). In nucleotides, the CDR3 is TGTGCCAGCAGCTCCCCATTGGCGGGTACTACAGATACGCAGTATTTT. Its translation is CASSSPLAGTTDTQYF.